The entry below gives a single T cell receptor (beta chain) sequence along with its context. The data were produced by immunoSEQ multiplex PCR, yet TCRdb's version contains in-frame clones alone and is incomplete. This sample has 280,000 or so clones, with 88% found just once. The data derive from a study of blood T cell repertoires in COVID-19. Study details: From T cells, B-cell-depleted T cells, or PBMCs came the material, which was cDNA or gDNA.

CDR3 length equals 14 residues. Per germline, CDR1 SNHLY and CDR2 FYNNEI. V dropped 8 bases and J dropped 7 bases, with 21 bases sitting between them. Sequencing was done on a sample of peripheral blood. The sequence came from a man aged 18 to 30 with active or convalescent COVID-19. The chain uses TRBV2 and TRBJ2-7; the D gene is possibly TRBD2 (6 bases). The CDR3: CASARRGPGSEQYF. The DNA of the CDR3 is TGTGCCAGCGCTAGGCGGGGACCGGGGAGTGAGCAGTACTTC.